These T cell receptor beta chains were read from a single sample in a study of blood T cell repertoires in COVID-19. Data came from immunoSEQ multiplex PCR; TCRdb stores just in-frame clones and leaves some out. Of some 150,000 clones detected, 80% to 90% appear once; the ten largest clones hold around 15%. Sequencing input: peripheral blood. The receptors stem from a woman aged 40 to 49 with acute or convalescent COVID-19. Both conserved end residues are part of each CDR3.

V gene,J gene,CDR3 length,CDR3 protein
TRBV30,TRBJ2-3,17,CAWEDRSRAARGDTQYF
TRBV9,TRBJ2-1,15,CASSVDSSGSFEQFF
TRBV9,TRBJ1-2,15,CASRKGAAADYGYTF
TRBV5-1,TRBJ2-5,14,CASSASGSPETQYF
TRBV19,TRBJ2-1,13,CASRERAYNEQFF
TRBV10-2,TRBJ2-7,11,CASSDLYEQYF
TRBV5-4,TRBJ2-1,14,CASSSRDRDNEQFF
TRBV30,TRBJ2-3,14,CAWSRGREADTQYF
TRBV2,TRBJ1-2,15,CASSESGGGLAGYTF
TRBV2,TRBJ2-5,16,CATPRDPGQPKETQYF
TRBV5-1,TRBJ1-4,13,CASSQEPNEKLFF
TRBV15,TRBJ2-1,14,CATREPTGLNEQFF
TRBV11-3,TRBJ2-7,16,CASRSKTPSHYDEQYF
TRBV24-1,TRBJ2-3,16,CATPEPRQGAPDTQYF
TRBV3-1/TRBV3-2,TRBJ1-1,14,CASSQVGANTEAFF
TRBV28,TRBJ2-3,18,CASSLGIWRGYNTDTQYF
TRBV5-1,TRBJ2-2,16,CASSRDRGFNPGELFF
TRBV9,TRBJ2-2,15,CASSVQARGTGELFF
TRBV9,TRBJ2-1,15,CASNQGLAGVQEQFF
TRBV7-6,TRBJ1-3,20,CASSLAQGLEIPLSGNTIYF
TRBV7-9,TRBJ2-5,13,CASSGKLQETQYF
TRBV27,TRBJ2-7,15,CASSQLLAGLYEQYF
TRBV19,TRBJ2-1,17,CASSRVVTSPPYNEQFF
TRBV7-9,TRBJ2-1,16,CASSLAGGPSYNEQFF
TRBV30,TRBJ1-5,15,CAWSPTGQGAQPQHF
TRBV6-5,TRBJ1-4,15,CASSYSSGDYEKLFF
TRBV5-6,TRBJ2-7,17,CASSPGLRTSGAYEQYF
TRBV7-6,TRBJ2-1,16,CASSHGLAGGPNEQFF
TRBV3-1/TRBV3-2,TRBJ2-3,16,CASSHRLAGGTDTQYF
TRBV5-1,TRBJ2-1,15,CASSTGTSGYNEQFF
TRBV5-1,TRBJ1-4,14,CASSDGQRNEKLFF
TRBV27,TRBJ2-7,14,CASSLMDSTYEQYF
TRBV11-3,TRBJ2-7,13,CASSFGGWYEQYF